The entry below gives a single T cell receptor (beta chain) sequence along with its context. The sample is drawn from a study of T cell responses to AZD1222 COVID-19 vaccine. Germline V gene sequence: CDR1 DFQATT, CDR2 SNEGSKA (reference sequence). This CDR3 has 14 amino acids. Between the trimmed V and J ends, which lost 3 bases and 1 base, there was a span of 13 bases. Clones were read by immunoSEQ multiplex PCR, and TCRdb kept only the in-frame ones, dropping some. The repertoire holds around 89,000 clones, around 89% seen once, with 5% to 6.5% in the top ten. The V call is TRBV20-1, the J call TRBJ2-7, with D tentatively TRBD1 (5 bases). The input for sequencing was peripheral blood, taken 28 days after the second AZD1222 dose. The source of this sequence is an adult who received the AZD1222 COVID-19 vaccine. The CDR3 reads CSASPRDASYEQYF. For the CDR3, the DNA is TGCAGTGCTAGTCCCAGGGATGCATCCTACGAGCAGTACTTC.